These T cell receptor beta chains were read from a single sample in a study of tumor T cells in aggressive B-cell lymphoma. The repertoire was sequenced with immunoSEQ multiplex PCR; TCRdb's copy has only in-frame clones and lacks some. The sample shows 10,000 to 14,000 clones, over 75% of them seen only once. Sequences were obtained from tumor tissue. The source is an adult with diffuse large B cell lymphoma. Each CDR3 is given with its conserved first and last residue. D genes are given only for firm matches. Clone size, where shown, is once, few, many, or a class for clones that have expanded.

v_call,j_call,clone_size,d_call,cdr3_aa,cdr3_nt
TRBV5-1,TRBJ2-1,NA,TRBD2,CASSSELAALNEQFF,TGCGCCAGCAGCTCGGAACTAGCGGCCCTTAATGAGCAGTTCTTC
TRBV2,TRBJ1-1,NA,NA,CASLRNTEAFF,TGTGCCAGCCTGAGGAACACTGAAGCTTTCTTT
TRBV2,TRBJ2-7,once,NA,CASSGAGVRYEQYF,TGTGCCAGCAGTGGGGCCGGGGTACGGTACGAGCAGTACTTC
TRBV25-1,TRBJ2-7,NA,NA,CASRVGGEQYF,TGTGCCAGCAGGGTGGGGGGCGAGCAGTACTTC
TRBV28,TRBJ1-1,NA,NA,CASSLYANEAFF,TGTGCCAGCAGTTTATACGCGAATGAAGCTTTCTTT
TRBV2,TRBJ2-7,NA,TRBD2,CASFRDYLLEQYF,TGTGCCAGCTTCCGGGACTACCTCTTAGAGCAGTACTTC
TRBV18,TRBJ2-2,NA,TRBD2,CASSPSSLAGTGELFF,TGTGCCAGCTCACCAAGCAGTTTAGCGGGCACCGGGGAGCTGTTTTTT
TRBV16,TRBJ2-7,NA,TRBD2,CASSPAGGTEQYF,TGTGCCAGCAGCCCTGCGGGGGGGACCGAGCAGTACTTC
TRBV9,TRBJ1-4,few,NA,CASSGGLTNEKLFF,TGTGCCAGCAGCGGCGGGCTAACTAATGAAAAACTGTTTTTT
TRBV27,TRBJ2-7,NA,TRBD2,CASSLSGLAGFPYEQYF,TGTGCCAGCAGTTTATCTGGCCTAGCGGGCTTTCCCTACGAGCAGTACTTC
TRBV10-2,TRBJ2-7,NA,NA,CASSGHPPEGQSSYEQYF,TGCGCCAGCAGTGGCCACCCCCCGGAGGGGCAAAGCTCCTACGAGCAGTACTTC
TRBV2,TRBJ1-4,NA,TRBD1,CASTKGGTGEKLFF,TGTGCCAGCACCAAGGGGGGGACAGGGGAAAAACTGTTTTTT
TRBV25-1,TRBJ2-1,NA,NA,CASSGLAEQFF,TGTGCCAGCAGTGGCCTAGCGGAGCAGTTCTTC
TRBV29-1,TRBJ1-1,NA,TRBD1,CSVEDGSGGDAEAFF,TGCAGCGTTGAAGATGGTTCAGGGGGCGACGCTGAAGCTTTCTTT
TRBV14,TRBJ2-2,NA,NA,CASSRQGRLNTGELFF,TGTGCCAGCAGCCGGCAGGGCCGTCTGAACACCGGGGAGCTGTTTTTT
TRBV28,TRBJ2-5,NA,NA,CASSLQGFETQYF,TGTGCCAGCAGTTTACAGGGTTTCGAGACCCAGTACTTC
TRBV7-9,TRBJ2-2,NA,TRBD2,CASSRGGEKTGELFF,TGTGCCAGCAGCCGGGGGGGAGAGAAAACCGGGGAGCTGTTTTTT
TRBV4-1,TRBJ2-5,once,TRBD1,CASSQGTGGEETQYF,TGCGCCAGCAGCCAGGGGACAGGGGGGGAAGAGACCCAGTACTTC
TRBV18,TRBJ2-3,NA,TRBD2,CASSPVAGGPNTQYF,TGTGCCAGCTCACCAGTTGCGGGAGGGCCAAATACGCAGTATTTT
TRBV10-3,TRBJ1-1,NA,NA,CAISLPGTEAFF,TGTGCCATCAGCCTCCCGGGCACTGAAGCTTTCTTT
TRBV28,TRBJ2-7,NA,TRBD2,CASLLAGGSYEQYF,TGTGCCAGCCTCCTAGCGGGAGGATCCTACGAGCAGTACTTC
TRBV18,TRBJ2-3,NA,NA,CASSPTRAQDTQYF,TGTGCCAGCTCACCAACGAGGGCCCAGGATACGCAGTATTTT
TRBV5-6,TRBJ2-7,NA,NA,CASSFRSAGHEQYF,TGTGCCAGCAGCTTCAGGTCGGCAGGTCACGAGCAGTACTTC
TRBV28,TRBJ2-7,NA,TRBD2,CASSLALRGTGTASYEQYF,TGTGCCAGCAGTTTAGCCTTGCGGGGGACGGGGACTGCTTCCTACGAGCAGTACTTC
TRBV4-2,TRBJ2-7,NA,TRBD2,CASSLGGGSGSPEQYF,TGTGCCAGCAGCCTCGGGGGGGGGAGCGGGAGTCCCGAGCAGTACTTC
TRBV7-6,TRBJ2-7,NA,TRBD1,CASSIGQGGFYEQYF,TGTGCCAGCAGCATTGGACAGGGTGGGTTCTACGAGCAGTACTTC
TRBV19,TRBJ2-1,few,TRBD1,CASSIAGTGGDEQFF,TGTGCCAGTAGTATAGCCGGGACAGGGGGCGATGAGCAGTTCTTC
TRBV7-2,TRBJ1-4,NA,NA,CASSLGVAPNEKLFF,TGTGCCAGCAGCTTAGGTGTGGCACCTAATGAAAAACTGTTTTTT
TRBV11-2,TRBJ1-5,NA,NA,CASSPGEWGNQPQHF,TGTGCCAGCAGCCCAGGGGAGTGGGGCAATCAGCCCCAGCATTTT
TRBV28,TRBJ2-3,once,NA,CASSLEVTTTDTQYF,TGTGCCAGCAGTTTGGAGGTAACCACCACAGATACGCAGTATTTT
TRBV28,TRBJ2-1,few,TRBD2,CASSLRGTRLYNEQFF,TGTGCCAGCAGTTTAAGGGGGACTAGGCTCTACAATGAGCAGTTCTTC
TRBV25-1,TRBJ2-2,NA,TRBD1,CASSPGGIGVGELFF,TGTGCCAGCTCCCCAGGGGGCATTGGGGTCGGGGAGCTGTTTTTT
TRBV11-2,TRBJ2-3,NA,TRBD2,CASSRRSSGVSDTQYF,TGTGCCAGCAGCCGACGATCTAGCGGGGTGTCAGATACGCAGTATTTT
TRBV7-9,TRBJ2-3,few,NA,CASSLSSTDTQYF,TGTGCCAGCAGCTTGAGTAGCACAGATACGCAGTATTTT
TRBV19,TRBJ1-5,NA,NA,CASSIGQVSYQPQHF,TGTGCCAGTAGTATAGGACAGGTCTCCTATCAGCCCCAGCATTTT
TRBV27,TRBJ1-3,NA,NA,CASRPRGGNTIYF,TGTGCCAGCAGACCGCGGGGGGGAAACACCATATATTTT
TRBV16,TRBJ1-1,NA,NA,CASKPRGNTEAFF,TGTGCCAGCAAACCTCGCGGGAACACTGAAGCTTTCTTT
TRBV5-6,TRBJ2-1,NA,NA,CASSLQGFLDEQFF,TGTGCCAGCAGCTTACAGGGTTTCTTAGATGAGCAGTTCTTC
TRBV6-5,TRBJ1-1,NA,NA,CASIGGEEFKAEAFF,TGTGCCAGCATTGGAGGGGAGGAGTTCAAGGCTGAAGCTTTCTTT
TRBV5-1,TRBJ2-1,NA,NA,CASSASNEQFF,TGCGCCAGCAGCGCTAGCAATGAGCAGTTCTTC
TRBV10-3,TRBJ1-1,few,NA,CAISDSSSTEAFF,TGTGCCATCAGTGACAGCTCTAGCACTGAAGCTTTCTTT
TRBV6-6,TRBJ2-1,NA,TRBD1,CASSRRDRGLYEQFF,TGTGCCAGCAGCCGCCGGGACAGGGGGCTGTATGAGCAGTTCTTC
TRBV19,TRBJ2-4,NA,NA,CASSGQGRNIQYF,TGTGCCAGTAGTGGGCAGGGCAGGAACATTCAGTACTTC
TRBV6-5,TRBJ2-1,NA,NA,CASSGGASYNEQFF,TGTGCCAGCAGTGGTGGAGCCTCCTACAATGAGCAGTTCTTC
TRBV7-8,TRBJ1-5,once,NA,CASSPSSARPQHF,TGTGCCAGCAGCCCCAGTAGCGCCCGGCCCCAGCATTTT
TRBV5-4,TRBJ2-7,NA,NA,CASSPDSPSQTNEQYF,TGTGCCAGCAGCCCGGACAGCCCCTCCCAGACTAACGAGCAGTACTTC
TRBV7-6,TRBJ2-7,NA,TRBD1,CASSLTGGREQYF,TGTGCCAGCAGCTTGACAGGGGGCCGCGAGCAGTACTTC
TRBV5-6,TRBJ2-2,once,NA,CASSLGVVAGELFF,TGTGCCAGCAGCTTGGGAGTTGTTGCCGGGGAGCTGTTTTTT
TRBV28,TRBJ2-1,once,NA,CASSLARGKLFF,TGTGCCAGCAGTTTAGCGCGCGGGAAACTGTTCTTC
TRBV5-5,TRBJ2-7,NA,NA,CASSSSVGGRGIYEQYF,TGTGCCAGCAGCTCCTCGGTCGGGGGGCGCGGTATTTACGAGCAGTACTTC
TRBV12-5,TRBJ2-1,NA,TRBD2,CASGLAGGMDEQFF,TGTGCTAGTGGTTTAGCGGGAGGGATGGATGAGCAGTTCTTC
TRBV2,TRBJ2-3,NA,NA,CASVGDTDTQYF,TGTGCCAGCGTCGGAGACACAGATACGCAGTATTTT
TRBV19,TRBJ1-1,NA,NA,CASSSNRVRNTEAFF,TGTGCCAGTAGTTCGAACAGGGTTAGGAACACTGAAGCTTTCTTT
TRBV6-5,TRBJ2-7,NA,TRBD1,CASSYGGSTGDEQYF,TGTGCCAGCAGTTACGGAGGGTCGACAGGGGACGAGCAGTACTTC
TRBV19,TRBJ1-1,NA,NA,CASRYLGVNTEAFF,TGTGCCAGTAGATATCTGGGAGTGAACACTGAAGCTTTCTTT
TRBV6-5,TRBJ2-1,NA,TRBD2,CASNGLAGGLGQFF,TGTGCCAGCAATGGGCTAGCGGGAGGCCTAGGGCAGTTCTTC
TRBV6-5,TRBJ1-5,NA,NA,CASSSGPRGEQPQHF,TGTGCCAGCAGTTCCGGTCCCCGCGGAGAGCAGCCCCAGCATTTT
TRBV30,TRBJ1-1,NA,NA,CAWSVLPVNTEAFF,TGTGCCTGGAGTGTACTTCCTGTGAACACTGAAGCTTTCTTT
TRBV7-9,TRBJ2-7,NA,TRBD2,CASSPGTSGIDEQYF,TGTGCCAGCAGCCCGGGGACTAGCGGGATCGACGAGCAGTACTTC